These T cell receptor beta chains were read from a single sample in a study of cytomegalovirus exposure and HLA in healthy donors. Libraries were prepared by immunoSEQ multiplex PCR; TCRdb keeps only in-frame clonotypes and omits some of them. This sample has roughly 140,000 clones, with 75% to 80% found just once. The sequenced sample was PBMCs. These receptor sequences come from a young man in good health and CMV-seronegative. Each CDR3 is given with its conserved first and last residue. A D gene is named only where the DNA matches it firmly. A row's size may be missing; if present it is once, few, many or a size class.

v_call: TRBV28
clone_size: NA
j_call: TRBJ2-2
d_call: NA
cdr3_nt: TGTGCCAGCAGTTCAGGGACGAACACCGGGGAGCTGTTTTTT
cdr3_aa: CASSSGTNTGELFF

v_call: TRBV5-3
clone_size: NA
j_call: TRBJ1-3
d_call: NA
cdr3_nt: TGTGCCAGAAGCTTGTTGGGAGCGGGGAGGGGTGGAAACACCATATATTTT
cdr3_aa: CARSLLGAGRGGNTIYF

v_call: TRBV5-6
clone_size: NA
j_call: TRBJ1-1
d_call: TRBD1
cdr3_nt: TGTGCCAGCAGGGGACAGGGGTTGAGAACTGAAGCTTTCTTT
cdr3_aa: CASRGQGLRTEAFF

v_call: TRBV6-5
clone_size: NA
j_call: TRBJ1-1
d_call: NA
cdr3_nt: TGTGCCAGCAGTTACGAGTTCGGGAACACTGAAGCTTTCTTT
cdr3_aa: CASSYEFGNTEAFF

v_call: TRBV7-7
clone_size: NA
j_call: TRBJ2-5
d_call: TRBD2
cdr3_nt: TGTGCCAGCAGCACGGGGACTAGCGGGGTAGGGGAGACCCAGTACTTC
cdr3_aa: CASSTGTSGVGETQYF

v_call: TRBV2
clone_size: NA
j_call: TRBJ1-5
d_call: NA
cdr3_nt: TGTGCCAGCAGTGTCTGGGGCTTCCAAAATCAGCCCCAGCATTTT
cdr3_aa: CASSVWGFQNQPQHF

v_call: TRBV27
clone_size: NA
j_call: TRBJ2-4
d_call: TRBD2
cdr3_nt: TGTGCCAGCAGTTTTCTCGGGACTAGCGGGAGGGCCGGGGACATTCAGTACTTC
cdr3_aa: CASSFLGTSGRAGDIQYF

v_call: TRBV4-1
clone_size: NA
j_call: TRBJ1-6
d_call: TRBD1
cdr3_nt: TGCGCCAGCAGCCAAGAACTGGGACAGTATTCACCCCTCCACTTT
cdr3_aa: CASSQELGQYSPLHF

v_call: TRBV5-8
clone_size: few
j_call: TRBJ2-7
d_call: NA
cdr3_nt: TGTGCCAGCAGCTTGTTGGCAGTGACCTACGAGCAGTACTTC
cdr3_aa: CASSLLAVTYEQYF

v_call: TRBV18
clone_size: few
j_call: TRBJ1-3
d_call: NA
cdr3_nt: TGTGCCAGCTCACCACGGTGGGACATGAGCTCTGGAAACACCATATATTTT
cdr3_aa: CASSPRWDMSSGNTIYF

v_call: TRBV6-1
clone_size: NA
j_call: TRBJ1-1
d_call: NA
cdr3_nt: TGTGCCAGCAGTAGGGCACAGGAGTTTTCCGAAGCTTTCTTT
cdr3_aa: CASSRAQEFSEAFF

v_call: TRBV11-2
clone_size: NA
j_call: TRBJ2-1
d_call: TRBD1
cdr3_nt: TGTGCCAGCAGTTACTCGCGGGACAGGGTCGATGAGCAGTTCTTC
cdr3_aa: CASSYSRDRVDEQFF

v_call: TRBV28
clone_size: NA
j_call: TRBJ2-1
d_call: TRBD1
cdr3_nt: TGTGCCAGCAGTTTACTACAGGGGGGCTACAATGAGCAGTTCTTC
cdr3_aa: CASSLLQGGYNEQFF

v_call: TRBV19
clone_size: NA
j_call: TRBJ1-5
d_call: NA
cdr3_nt: TGTGCCAGTAGTATAAGGGGAGGTAGCAATCAGCCCCAGCATTTT
cdr3_aa: CASSIRGGSNQPQHF